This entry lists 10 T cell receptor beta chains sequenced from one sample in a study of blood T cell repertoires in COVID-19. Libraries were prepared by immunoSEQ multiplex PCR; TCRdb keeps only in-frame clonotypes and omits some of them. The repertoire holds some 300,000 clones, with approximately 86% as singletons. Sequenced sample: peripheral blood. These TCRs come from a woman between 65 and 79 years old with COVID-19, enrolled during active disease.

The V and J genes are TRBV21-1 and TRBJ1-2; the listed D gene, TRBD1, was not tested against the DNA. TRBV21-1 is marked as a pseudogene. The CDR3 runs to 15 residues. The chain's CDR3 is CASSTKVDRTHGYTF. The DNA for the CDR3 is TGTGCCAGCAGCACAAAAGTAGACAGAACTCATGGCTACACCTTC.

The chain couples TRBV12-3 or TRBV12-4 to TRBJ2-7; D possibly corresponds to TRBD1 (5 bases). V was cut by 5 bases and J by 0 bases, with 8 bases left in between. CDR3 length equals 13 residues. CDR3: CASSDSNSYEQYF. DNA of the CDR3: TGTGCCAGCAGTGACAGTAACTCCTACGAGCAGTACTTC.

Here the CDR3 reads CASSMGLAGYNEQFF. CDR3 sequence (DNA): TGTGCCAGCAGCATGGGACTAGCGGGCTACAATGAGCAGTTCTTC. This chain uses TRBV5-8 with TRBJ2-1; TRBD2 agrees at 12 bases. The CDR3 sequence is 15 residues long. The V segment lost 4 bases and the J segment 3 bases; nucleotides outside the gene matches: 2. Germline V CDR1 and CDR2: SGHTS, YDEGEE.

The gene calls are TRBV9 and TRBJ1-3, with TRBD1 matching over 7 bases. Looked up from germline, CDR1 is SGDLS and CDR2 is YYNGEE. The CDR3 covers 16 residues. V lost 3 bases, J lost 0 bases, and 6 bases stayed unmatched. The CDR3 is CASSGGTASSGNTIYF. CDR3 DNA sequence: TGTGCCAGCAGCGGCGGGACAGCAAGCTCTGGAAACACCATATATTTT. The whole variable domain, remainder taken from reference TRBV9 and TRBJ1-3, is DSGVTQTPKHLITATGQRVTLRCSPRSGDLSVYWYQQSLDQGLQFLIQYYNGEERAKGNILERFSAQQFPDLHSELNLSSLELGDSALYFCASSGGTASSGNTIYFGEGSWLTVV.

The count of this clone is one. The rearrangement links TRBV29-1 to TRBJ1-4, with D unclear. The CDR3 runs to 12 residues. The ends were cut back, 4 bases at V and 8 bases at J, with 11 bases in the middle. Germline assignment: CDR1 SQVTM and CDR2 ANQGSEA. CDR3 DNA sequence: TGCAGCGTTGGATCGGGAGGGGAAAAACTGTTTTTT. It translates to CSVGSGGEKLFF.

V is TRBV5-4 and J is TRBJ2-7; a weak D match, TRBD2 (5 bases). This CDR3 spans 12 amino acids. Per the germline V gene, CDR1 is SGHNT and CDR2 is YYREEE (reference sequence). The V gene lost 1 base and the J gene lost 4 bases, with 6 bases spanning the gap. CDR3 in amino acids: CASSLSGYEQYF. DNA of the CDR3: TGTGCCAGCAGCTTGTCGGGGTACGAGCAGTACTTC.

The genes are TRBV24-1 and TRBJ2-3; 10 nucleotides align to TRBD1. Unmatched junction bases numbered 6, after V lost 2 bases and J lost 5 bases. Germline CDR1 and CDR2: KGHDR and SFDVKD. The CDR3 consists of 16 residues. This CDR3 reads CATSDSSWDRGDTQYF. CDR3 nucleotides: TGTGCCACCAGTGATTCCTCGTGGGACAGGGGAGATACGCAGTATTTT.

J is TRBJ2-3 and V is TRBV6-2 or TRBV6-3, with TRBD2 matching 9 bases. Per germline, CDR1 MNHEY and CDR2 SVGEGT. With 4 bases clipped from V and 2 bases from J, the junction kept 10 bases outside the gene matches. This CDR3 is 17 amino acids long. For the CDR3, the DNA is TGTGCCAGCAGTTTCCGGACTAGCGAGAAATTCACAGATACGCAGTATTTT. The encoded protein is CASSFRTSEKFTDTQYF.

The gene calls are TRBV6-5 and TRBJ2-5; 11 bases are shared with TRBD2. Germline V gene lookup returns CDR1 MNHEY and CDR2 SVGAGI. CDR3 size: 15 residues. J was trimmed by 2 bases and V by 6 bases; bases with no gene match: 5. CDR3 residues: CASRRLAGTQETQYF. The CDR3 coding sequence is TGTGCCAGCAGGAGACTAGCGGGGACTCAAGAGACCCAGTACTTC.

The CDR3 reads CASSKTANTEAFF. DNA of the CDR3: TGCGCCAGCAGCAAGACAGCGAACACTGAAGCTTTCTTT. The chain couples TRBV5-1 to TRBJ1-1, with D maybe TRBD1 (5 bases). The CDR3 runs to 13 residues. With 4 bases removed from V and 1 base from J, the gap between germline ends came to 8 bases. Germline assignment: CDR1 SGHRS and CDR2 YFSETQ.